The source of this T cell receptor beta chain is a study of T cells in Graves' hyperthyroidism and ophthalmopathy. This clonotype was counted ten times or more. RNA transcripts gave rise to amplified TCR beta CDR3 regions. The TCR CDR3 was amplified in a first-round RT-PCR using the HTBI primer set. In TCRdb, the multiplex PCR reads were re-called with MiXCR into one record per CDR3 protein. Of over 400,000 distinct CDR3 sequences in the sample, approximately 15% are singletons; the top ten hold roughly 13%. Per the germline V gene, CDR1 is SNHLY and CDR2 is FYNNEI. The length of the CDR3 is 10 residues. The ends were cut back, 3 bases at V and 7 bases at J, with 3 bases in the middle.

The rearrangement joins TRBV2 to TRBJ1-1; D remains unclear. Sequencing was performed on blood. This sequence originates from a man aged 18-30 years with Graves' ophthalmopathy. CDR3 in amino acids: CASSEGEAFF. The CDR3, as DNA: TGTGCCAGCAGTGAGGGTGAAGCTTTCTTT.